Listed below are T cell receptor beta chains from one sample, sequenced in a study of molecular identifiers for immune sequencing clone quantification. One entry per CDR3 protein results from TCRdb running MiXCR on the PCR reads. The sample holds about 97,000 distinct CDR3 sequences, about 35% seen once. The material sequenced was naive CD8+ T cells from blood, with Jurkat cell RNA spiked in. The receptor set was obtained from a human donor in good health. Some libraries in this study had Jurkat cell RNA spiked in. CDR3s include the opening cysteine and the closing phenylalanine or tryptophan. The D gene is left open where the match is weak. Size is stated for part of the rows, as once, few or many counts, or as a class when the clone is expanded.

d_gene,len,v_gene,j_gene,abundance,CDR3nt,CDR3aa
-,14,TRBV7-9,TRBJ2-7,-,TGTGCCAGCAGCTCCTTATACACCTCCTACGAGCAGTACTTC,CASSSLYTSYEQYF
-,14,TRBV12-3/TRBV12-4,TRBJ2-6,few,TGTGCCAGCAGTGGCCTCTCTGGGGCCAACGTCCTGACTTTC,CASSGLSGANVLTF
TRBD1,12,TRBV10-3,TRBJ1-1,-,TGTGCCATCAGTGGAACAGGGGTTGAAGCTTTATTT,CAISGTGVEALF
-,11,TRBV2,TRBJ1-2,few,TGTGCCAGCAGAGAGAACTATGGCTACACCTTC,CASRENYGYTF
TRBD1,14,TRBV9,TRBJ1-4,many,TGTGCCAGCAGCCCAGGGGGCTGGGGTGAAAAACTGTTTTTT,CASSPGGWGEKLFF
TRBD2,14,TRBV6-6,TRBJ2-7,few,TGTGCCAGTTCCCTTTGGCGGGAGCTGGACGAGCAGTACTTC,CASSLWRELDEQYF
-,14,TRBV27,TRBJ2-7,few,TGTGCCAGCAGCCCAAGCGGGTATTACTACGAGCAGTACTTC,CASSPSGYYYEQYF
-,15,TRBV28,TRBJ2-7,-,TGTGCCAGCAGTTTATTTCCTAGGGCGGCCTACGAGCAGTACTTC,CASSLFPRAAYEQYF
-,14,TRBV7-2,TRBJ2-7,few,TGTGCCAGCAGCTTAGCAACCAGGGCCTACGAGCAGTACTTC,CASSLATRAYEQYF
-,15,TRBV4-1,TRBJ1-1,many,TGCGCCAGCAGCCAAACTTACCAGGGAAGGACTGAAGCTTTCTTT,CASSQTYQGRTEAFF
-,14,TRBV5-1,TRBJ2-7,-,TGCGCCAGCAGCTTAGCCGACACAAACTACGAGCAGTACTTC,CASSLADTNYEQYF
-,15,TRBV15,TRBJ1-4,many,TGTGCCACCAGCGAGCCCGGGACCGCTAATGAAAAACTGTTTTTT,CATSEPGTANEKLFF
-,14,TRBV28,TRBJ1-5,many,TGTGCCAGCAGTTTTCTAAATAGCAATCAGCCCCAGCATTTT,CASSFLNSNQPQHF
TRBD1,16,TRBV19,TRBJ2-1,few,TGTGCCAGTAGTGTGACCACAGGGGTAGGCTACAATGAGCAGTTCTTC,CASSVTTGVGYNEQFF
TRBD2,15,TRBV20-1,TRBJ2-3,few,TGCAGTGCTAGGGGGGGGGACCCTAGCACAGATACGCAGTATTTT,CSARGGDPSTDTQYF
TRBD2,16,TRBV6-5,TRBJ2-3,-,TGTGCCAGCAGTTGGAGCCTAGCGGGAGGCACAGATACGCAGTATTTT,CASSWSLAGGTDTQYF
TRBD1,15,TRBV9,TRBJ1-5,-,TGTGCCAGCAGCGTAGCAGGGACAGGGGAACAGCCCCAGCGTTTT,CASSVAGTGEQPQRF
TRBD2,14,TRBV5-4,TRBJ2-7,few,TGTGCCAGCAGCAACCGGGACTACTCCTACGAGCAGTACTTC,CASSNRDYSYEQYF
-,15,TRBV13,TRBJ2-3,few,TGTGCCAGCAGCTTAGGCCGGGTCCCTGCGGATACGCAGTATTTT,CASSLGRVPADTQYF
-,14,TRBV7-9,TRBJ2-7,-,TGTGCCAGCAGCTTGTGGTCCAGGGGTCACGAGCAGTACTTC,CASSLWSRGHEQYF
-,15,TRBV12-3/TRBV12-4,TRBJ2-3,-,TGTGCCAGCGGCGATCGGGGGCCAGCCACAGATACGCAGTATTTT,CASGDRGPATDTQYF
-,13,TRBV28,TRBJ2-4,many,TGTGCCAGCAGTTTAGCCCCCCGCAGCATTCAGTACTTC,CASSLAPRSIQYF
-,16,TRBV6-1,TRBJ2-3,-,TGTGCCAGCAAAAAAGGACTCTTAACCTACACAGATACGCAGTATTTT,CASKKGLLTYTDTQYF
TRBD1,15,TRBV7-6,TRBJ2-3,few,TGTGCCAGCAGCTCCGGACAGGGGGCTACAGATACGCAGTATTTT,CASSSGQGATDTQYF
TRBD2,13,TRBV5-6,TRBJ2-7,-,TGTGCCAGCGCCAACGCGGGGGACTACGAGCAGTACTTC,CASANAGDYEQYF
TRBD1,18,TRBV5-1,TRBJ1-4,-,TGCGCCAGCAGCTCGGACAGGTACTCCTTAACAACTAATGAAAAACTGTTTTTT,CASSSDRYSLTTNEKLFF
TRBD1,14,TRBV2,TRBJ2-7,-,TGTGCCAGCAGGTCCGGGACAGGGTTCTCCGAGCAGTACTTC,CASRSGTGFSEQYF
TRBD1,14,TRBV5-3,TRBJ1-5,-,TGTGCCTGCAGCCCCGGGACAGGGGGGCAGCCCCAGCATTTT,CACSPGTGGQPQHF
TRBD2,15,TRBV2,TRBJ2-7,many,TGTGCCAGCAGTGAAGTGCGGGAGAATACTTACGAGCAGTACTTC,CASSEVRENTYEQYF
-,15,TRBV9,TRBJ1-6,few,TGTGCCAGCAGCGTACAGGGTACGGTGTATTCACCCCTCCACTTT,CASSVQGTVYSPLHF
-,15,TRBV28,TRBJ2-5,-,TGTGCCAGCAGTCCAAGCTCCGGGCTCCAAGAGACCCAGTACTTC,CASSPSSGLQETQYF
TRBD1,17,TRBV28,TRBJ1-3,-,TGTGCCAGCACACTAATTAGACAGGGTTTCTCTGGAAACACCATATATTTT,CASTLIRQGFSGNTIYF
TRBD1,16,TRBV28,TRBJ2-5,once,TGTGCCAGCAGTCTAAGGAGGACAGGGGTCCCAGAGACCCAGTACTTC,CASSLRRTGVPETQYF
TRBD2,13,TRBV4-3,TRBJ2-1,few,TGCGCCAGCAGCCATACTAGCGGCAATGAGCAGTTCTTC,CASSHTSGNEQFF
TRBD1,16,TRBV7-9,TRBJ1-5,-,TGTGCCAGCAGCTTAGCGCAGGGGGGTGGCAATCAGCCCCAGCATTTT,CASSLAQGGGNQPQHF
-,11,TRBV29-1,TRBJ2-5,many,TGCAGCGCGGTCGAGCAAGAGACCCAGTACTTC,CSAVEQETQYF
TRBD2,13,TRBV29-1,TRBJ2-1,many,TGCAGCGTTTTTAGCGGGAGTGGCAATGAGCAGTTCTTC,CSVFSGSGNEQFF
TRBD1,14,TRBV20-1,TRBJ1-5,few,TGCAGTGCAAGGAAGACAGGGGGCAATCAGCCCCAGCATTTT,CSARKTGGNQPQHF
-,14,TRBV6-1,TRBJ2-7,few,TGTGCCAGCATCGTCATAGGGTCGTCCTACGAGCAGTACTTC,CASIVIGSSYEQYF
TRBD2,15,TRBV7-6,TRBJ2-3,many,TGTGCCAGCAGCCCAAAGCGGGATGGCACAGATACGCAGTATTTT,CASSPKRDGTDTQYF
TRBD1,16,TRBV7-9,TRBJ2-7,many,TGTGCCAGCAGCTCCCGGTACCCGGGACAGGGCTACGAGCAGTACTTC,CASSSRYPGQGYEQYF
-,14,TRBV4-3,TRBJ2-7,few,TGCGCCAGCAGCCCAGGGTACGGTTTTCACGAGCAGTACTTC,CASSPGYGFHEQYF
-,17,TRBV4-3,TRBJ2-3,-,TGCGCCAGCAGCCAAGAGTCGAGAGACCGACCCACAGATACGCAGTATTTT,CASSQESRDRPTDTQYF
-,14,TRBV2,TRBJ2-3,-,TGTGCCAGAGAAACCGGGACTAGCACAGATACGCAGTATTTT,CARETGTSTDTQYF
TRBD1,16,TRBV19,TRBJ1-5,-,TGTGCCAGTAGTTATCGGGACAGTTATAGCAATCAGCCCCAGCATTTT,CASSYRDSYSNQPQHF
-,16,TRBV29-1,TRBJ2-1,-,TGCAGCGTTGAGCCTGAGAAGGGGTCGTTTTACAATGAGCAGTTCTTC,CSVEPEKGSFYNEQFF
-,13,TRBV14,TRBJ1-4,-,TGTGCCAGCAGCCAAGGCAGCTATGAAAAACTGTTTTTT,CASSQGSYEKLFF
TRBD2,17,TRBV7-3,TRBJ2-2,-,TGTGCCAGCAGCCTACTCGGACTAGCGGAAAACACCGGGGAGCTGTTTTTT,CASSLLGLAENTGELFF
-,14,TRBV4-2,TRBJ2-7,few,TGTGCCAGCAGCCAAGGACAGGCCTCCTACGAGCAGTACTTC,CASSQGQASYEQYF